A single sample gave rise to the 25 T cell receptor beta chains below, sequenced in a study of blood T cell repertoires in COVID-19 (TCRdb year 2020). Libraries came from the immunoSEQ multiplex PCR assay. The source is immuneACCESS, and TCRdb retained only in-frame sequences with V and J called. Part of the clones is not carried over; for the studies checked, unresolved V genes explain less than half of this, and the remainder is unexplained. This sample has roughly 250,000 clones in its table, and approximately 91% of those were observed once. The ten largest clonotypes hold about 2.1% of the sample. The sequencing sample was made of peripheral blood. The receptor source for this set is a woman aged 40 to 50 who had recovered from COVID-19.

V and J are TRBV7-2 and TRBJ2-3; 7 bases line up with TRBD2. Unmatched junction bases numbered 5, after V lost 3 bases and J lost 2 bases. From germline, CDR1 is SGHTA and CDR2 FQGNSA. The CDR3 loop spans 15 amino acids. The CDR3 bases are TGTGCCAGCAGCTTGTGGGACTACCTCACAGATACGCAGTATTTT. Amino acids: CASSLWDYLTDTQYF. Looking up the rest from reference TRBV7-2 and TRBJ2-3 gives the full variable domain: GAGVSQSPSNKVTEKGKDVELRCDPISGHTALYWYRQSLGQGLEFLIYFQGNSAPDKSGLPSDRFSAERTGGSVSTLTIQRTQQEDSAVYLCASSLWDYLTDTQYFGPGTRLTVL.

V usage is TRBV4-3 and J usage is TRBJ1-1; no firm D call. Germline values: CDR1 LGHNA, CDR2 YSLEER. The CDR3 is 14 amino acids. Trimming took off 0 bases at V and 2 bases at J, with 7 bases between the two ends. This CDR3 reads CASSQELGNTEAFF. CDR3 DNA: TGCGCCAGCAGCCAAGAATTGGGCAACACTGAAGCTTTCTTT.

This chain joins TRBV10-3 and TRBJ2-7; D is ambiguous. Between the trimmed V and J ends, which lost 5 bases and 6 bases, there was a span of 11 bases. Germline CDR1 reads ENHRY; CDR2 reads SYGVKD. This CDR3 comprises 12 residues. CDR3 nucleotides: TGTGCCATCAGTCTAGGTTCGGTCGAGCAGTACTTC. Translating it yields CAISLGSVEQYF.

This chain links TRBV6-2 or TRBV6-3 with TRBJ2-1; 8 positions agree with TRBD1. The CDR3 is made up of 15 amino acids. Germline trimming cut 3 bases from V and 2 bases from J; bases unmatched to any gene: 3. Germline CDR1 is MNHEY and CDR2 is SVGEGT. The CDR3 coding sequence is TGTGCCAGCAGTTATTGGACAGGGCCCTACAATGAGCAGTTCTTC. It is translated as CASSYWTGPYNEQFF.

The CDR3 sequence is CASKSDRGKREAFF. In DNA, the CDR3 is TGTGCCAGCAAGTCAGACAGGGGCAAGCGCGAAGCTTTCTTT. V and J are TRBV7-3 and TRBJ1-1; TRBD1 aligns across 8 bases. Germline trimming cut 7 bases from V and 8 bases from J; bases unmatched to any gene: 12. Germline loops: CDR1 SGHTA, CDR2 FQGTGA. This CDR3 has 14 residues.

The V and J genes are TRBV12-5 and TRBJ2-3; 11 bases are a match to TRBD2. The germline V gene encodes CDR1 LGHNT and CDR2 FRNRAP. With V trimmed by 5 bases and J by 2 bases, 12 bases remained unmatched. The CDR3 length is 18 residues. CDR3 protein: CASGADPSGGTHTDTQYF. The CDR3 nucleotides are TGTGCTAGTGGTGCGGATCCTAGCGGGGGGACGCACACAGATACGCAGTATTTT.

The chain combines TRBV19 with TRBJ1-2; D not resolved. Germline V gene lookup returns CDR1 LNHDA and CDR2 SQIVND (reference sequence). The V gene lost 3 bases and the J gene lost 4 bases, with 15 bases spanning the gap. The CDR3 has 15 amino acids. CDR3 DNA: TGTGCCAGTAGTATTCGTGGCGCGGCCTTCTATGGCTACACCTTC. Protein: CASSIRGAAFYGYTF.

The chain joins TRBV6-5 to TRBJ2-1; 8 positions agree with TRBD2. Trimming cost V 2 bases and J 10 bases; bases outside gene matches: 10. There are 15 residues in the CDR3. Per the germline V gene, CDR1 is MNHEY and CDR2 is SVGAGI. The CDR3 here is CASSYAGLGPLEQFF. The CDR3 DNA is TGTGCCAGCAGTTACGCGGGACTAGGGCCTCTGGAGCAGTTCTTC.

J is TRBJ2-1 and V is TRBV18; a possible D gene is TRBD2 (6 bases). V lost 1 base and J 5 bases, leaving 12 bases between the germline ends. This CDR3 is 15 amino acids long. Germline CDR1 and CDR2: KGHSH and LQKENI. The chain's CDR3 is CASSPLGGSDNEQFF. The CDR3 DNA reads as TGTGCCAGCTCACCACTTGGGGGGTCTGACAATGAGCAGTTCTTC.

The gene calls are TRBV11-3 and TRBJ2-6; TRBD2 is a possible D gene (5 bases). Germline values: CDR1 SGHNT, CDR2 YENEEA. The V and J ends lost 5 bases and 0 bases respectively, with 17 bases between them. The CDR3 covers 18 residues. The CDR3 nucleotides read TGTGCCAGCAGCCCCGAGGGAAGTCTCGTCTCTGGGGCCAACGTCCTGACTTTC. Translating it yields CASSPEGSLVSGANVLTF.

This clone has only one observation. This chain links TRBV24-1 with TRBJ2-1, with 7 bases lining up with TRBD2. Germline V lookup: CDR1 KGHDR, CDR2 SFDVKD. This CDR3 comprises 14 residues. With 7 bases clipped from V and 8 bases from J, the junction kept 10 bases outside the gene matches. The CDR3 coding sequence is TGTGCCACCAGCCCTAGCGGAGCTGGGGATGAGCAGTTCTTC. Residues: CATSPSGAGDEQFF.

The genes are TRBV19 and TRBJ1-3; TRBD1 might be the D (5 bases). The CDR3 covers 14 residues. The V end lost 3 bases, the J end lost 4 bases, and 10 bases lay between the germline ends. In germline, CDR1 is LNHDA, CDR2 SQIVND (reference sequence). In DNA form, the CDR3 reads TGTGCCAGTAGTATCTTCCGGGGGGGAAACACCATATATTTT. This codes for CASSIFRGGNTIYF.

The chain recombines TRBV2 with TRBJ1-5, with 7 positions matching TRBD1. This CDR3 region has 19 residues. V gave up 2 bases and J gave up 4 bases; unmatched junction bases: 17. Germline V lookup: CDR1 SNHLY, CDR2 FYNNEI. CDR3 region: CASSETETEQGLGNQPQHF. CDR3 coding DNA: TGTGCCAGCAGTGAAACCGAAACCGAACAGGGGCTAGGGAATCAGCCCCAGCATTTT. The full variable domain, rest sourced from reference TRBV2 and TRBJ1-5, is EPEVTQTPSHQVTQMGQEVILRCVPISNHLYFYWYRQILGQKVEFLVSFYNNEISEKSEIFDDQFSVERPDGSNFTLKIRSTKLEDSAMYFCASSETETEQGLGNQPQHFGDGTRLSIL.

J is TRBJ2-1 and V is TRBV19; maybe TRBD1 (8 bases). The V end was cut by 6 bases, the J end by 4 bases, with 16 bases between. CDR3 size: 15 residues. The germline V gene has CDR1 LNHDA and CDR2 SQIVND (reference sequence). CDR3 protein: CASRLDRGGYNEQFF. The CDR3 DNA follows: TGTGCCAGTAGGCTCGACAGGGGAGGGTACAATGAGCAGTTCTTC.

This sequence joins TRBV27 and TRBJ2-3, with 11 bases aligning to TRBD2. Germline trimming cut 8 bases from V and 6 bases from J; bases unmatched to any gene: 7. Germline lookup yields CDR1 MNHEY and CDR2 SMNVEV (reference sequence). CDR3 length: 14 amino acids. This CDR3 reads CASGLAGGADTQYF. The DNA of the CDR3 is TGTGCCAGCGGCTTAGCGGGGGGGGCGGATACGCAGTATTTT.

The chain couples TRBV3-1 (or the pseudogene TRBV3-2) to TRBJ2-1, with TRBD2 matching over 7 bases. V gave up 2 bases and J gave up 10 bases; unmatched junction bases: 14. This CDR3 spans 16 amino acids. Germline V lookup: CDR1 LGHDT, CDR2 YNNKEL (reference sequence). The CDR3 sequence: CASSQFPSGWGREQFF. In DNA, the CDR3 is TGTGCCAGCAGCCAATTTCCTAGCGGATGGGGTCGCGAGCAGTTCTTC.

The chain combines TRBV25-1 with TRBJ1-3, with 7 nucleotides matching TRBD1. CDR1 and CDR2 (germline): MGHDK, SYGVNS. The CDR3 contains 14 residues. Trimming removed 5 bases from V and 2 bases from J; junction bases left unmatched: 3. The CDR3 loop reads CASSLQGTGNTIYF. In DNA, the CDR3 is TGTGCCAGCAGTCTACAGGGGACTGGAAACACCATATATTTT.

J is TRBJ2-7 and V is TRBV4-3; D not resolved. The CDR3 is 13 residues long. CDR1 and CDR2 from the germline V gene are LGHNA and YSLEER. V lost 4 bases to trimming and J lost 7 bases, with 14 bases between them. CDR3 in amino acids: CASSLNVLREQYF. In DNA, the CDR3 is TGCGCCAGCAGCCTTAACGTTCTGCGGGAGCAGTACTTC.

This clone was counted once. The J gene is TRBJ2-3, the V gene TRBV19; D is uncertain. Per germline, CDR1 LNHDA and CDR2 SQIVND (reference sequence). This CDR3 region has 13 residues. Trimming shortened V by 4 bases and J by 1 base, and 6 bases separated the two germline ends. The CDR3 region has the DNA TGTGCCAGTAGTACCACTGGCACAGATACGCAGTATTTT. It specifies CASSTTGTDTQYF.

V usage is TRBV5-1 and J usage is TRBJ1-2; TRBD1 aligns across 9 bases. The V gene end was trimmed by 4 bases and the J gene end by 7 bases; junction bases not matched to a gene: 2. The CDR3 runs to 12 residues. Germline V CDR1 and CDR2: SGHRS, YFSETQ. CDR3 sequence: CASSEDRGGYTF. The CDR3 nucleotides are TGCGCCAGCAGCGAGGACAGGGGTGGCTACACCTTC.

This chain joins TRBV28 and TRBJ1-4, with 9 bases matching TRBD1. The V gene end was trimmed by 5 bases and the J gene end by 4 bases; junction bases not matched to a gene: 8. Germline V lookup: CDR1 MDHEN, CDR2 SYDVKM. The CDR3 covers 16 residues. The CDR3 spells CASSLRQGGGNEKLFF. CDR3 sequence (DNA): TGTGCCAGCAGTCTCAGACAGGGGGGAGGTAATGAAAAACTGTTTTTT.

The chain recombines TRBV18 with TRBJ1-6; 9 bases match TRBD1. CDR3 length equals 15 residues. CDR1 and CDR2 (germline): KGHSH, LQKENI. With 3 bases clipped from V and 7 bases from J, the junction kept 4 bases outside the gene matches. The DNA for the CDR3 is TGTGCCAGCTCACCGGGGGACAGGGAAAATTCACCCCTCCACTTT. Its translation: CASSPGDRENSPLHF.

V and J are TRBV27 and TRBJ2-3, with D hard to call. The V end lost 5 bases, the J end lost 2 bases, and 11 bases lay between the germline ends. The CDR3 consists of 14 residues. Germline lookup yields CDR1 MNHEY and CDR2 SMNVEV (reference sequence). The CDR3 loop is CASSPWSYTDTQYF. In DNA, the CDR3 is TGTGCCAGCAGTCCCTGGTCCTACACAGATACGCAGTATTTT.

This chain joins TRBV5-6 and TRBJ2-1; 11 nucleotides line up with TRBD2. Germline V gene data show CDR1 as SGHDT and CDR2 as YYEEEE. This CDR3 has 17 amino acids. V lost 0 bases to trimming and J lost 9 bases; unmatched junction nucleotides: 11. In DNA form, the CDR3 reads TGTGCCAGCAGCTTGGAACACAGACTAGCGGGGCTGACTGAGCAGTTCTTC. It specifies CASSLEHRLAGLTEQFF.

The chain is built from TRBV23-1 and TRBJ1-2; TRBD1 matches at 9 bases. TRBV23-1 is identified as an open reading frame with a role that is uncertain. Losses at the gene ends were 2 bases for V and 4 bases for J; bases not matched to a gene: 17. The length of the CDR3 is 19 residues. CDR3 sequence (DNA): TGCGCCAGCAGTCAAAAAGGTCTCTTCGGGGGACAGGGAAGCTATGGCTACACCTTC. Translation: CASSQKGLFGGQGSYGYTF.